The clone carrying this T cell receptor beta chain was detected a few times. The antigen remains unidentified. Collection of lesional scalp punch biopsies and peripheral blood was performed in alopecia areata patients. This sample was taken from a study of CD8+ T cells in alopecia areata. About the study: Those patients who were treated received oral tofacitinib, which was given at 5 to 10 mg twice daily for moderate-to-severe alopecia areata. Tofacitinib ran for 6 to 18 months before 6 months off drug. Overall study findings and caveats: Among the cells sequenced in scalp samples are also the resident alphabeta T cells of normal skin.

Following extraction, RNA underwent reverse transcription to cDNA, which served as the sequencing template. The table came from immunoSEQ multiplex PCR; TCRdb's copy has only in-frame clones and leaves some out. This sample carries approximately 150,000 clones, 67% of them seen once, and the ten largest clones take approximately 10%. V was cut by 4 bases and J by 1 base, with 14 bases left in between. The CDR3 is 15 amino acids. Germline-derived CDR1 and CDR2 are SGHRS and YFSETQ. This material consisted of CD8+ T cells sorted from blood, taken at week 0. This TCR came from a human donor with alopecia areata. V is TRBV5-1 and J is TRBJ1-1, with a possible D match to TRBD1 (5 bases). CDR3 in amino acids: CASSPYLGGNTEAFF. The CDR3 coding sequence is TGCGCCAGCAGCCCCTACCTTGGGGGGAACACTGAAGCTTTCTTT.